A single sample is the source of the 9 T cell receptor beta chains below, sequenced in a study of Ad26.COV2.S vaccination and SARS-CoV-2 variants. The data were produced by immunoSEQ multiplex PCR, yet TCRdb's version contains in-frame clones alone and is incomplete. In the table there are 300,000 to 400,000 clones, about 91% of which are singletons. The sequences come from peripheral blood, collected after recovery from COVID-19. Receptors originate from a human donor who had recovered from COVID-19.

This chain uses TRBV9 with TRBJ1-1; no firm D call. The CDR3 contains 17 residues. The V end was cut by 4 bases, the J end by 1 base, with 20 bases between. The germline gives CDR1 SGDLS, CDR2 YYNGEE. CDR3 sequence (DNA): TGTGCCAGCAGCCCCTCCGAGGGATTGGTTTGGAACACTGAAGCTTTCTTT. As protein: CASSPSEGLVWNTEAFF. The full variable domain, in which reference TRBV9 and TRBJ1-1 provide the parts outside the CDR3, is DSGVTQTPKHLITATGQRVTLRCSPRSGDLSVYWYQQSLDQGLQFLIQYYNGEERAKGNILERFSAQQFPDLHSELNLSSLELGDSALYFCASSPSEGLVWNTEAFFGQGTRLTVV.

This clone was observed once. This CDR3 reads CASSMSDMNTEAFF. CDR3 DNA: TGTGCCAGTAGTATGAGCGATATGAACACTGAAGCTTTCTTT. This sequence joins TRBV19 and TRBJ1-1, with D hard to call. V lost 3 bases and J lost 0, with 8 bases in between. The CDR3 is made up of 14 amino acids. Germline V lookup: CDR1 LNHDA, CDR2 SQIVND (reference sequence).

V and J are TRBV10-3 and TRBJ1-5; no clear D gene. The CDR3 runs to 14 residues. CDR1 and CDR2 from the germline V gene are ENHRY and SYGVKD. V was cut by 4 bases and J by 0 bases, with 7 bases left in between. CDR3 in DNA: TGTGCCATCAGTGTTGGGGATAGCAATCAGCCCCAGCATTTT. Protein sequence: CAISVGDSNQPQHF.

This clone has a handful of counts. V and J are TRBV7-8 and TRBJ1-1; a weak D match, TRBD1 (5 bases). Trimming pared 5 bases from V and 2 bases from J, leaving 21 bases between. This CDR3 has 17 amino acids. CDR1 is SGHVS and CDR2 is FQNEAQ in the germline V gene. CDR3 sequence reads: CASSPRAGKTKNTEAFF. The CDR3 nucleotides read TGTGCCAGCAGCCCGAGGGCAGGGAAAACTAAAAACACTGAAGCTTTCTTT.

The chain links TRBV9 to TRBJ2-3, with a possible D match to TRBD2 (6 bases). V lost 3 bases to trimming and J lost 2 bases, with 19 bases between them. The CDR3 totals 17 residues. Germline V lookup: CDR1 SGDLS, CDR2 YYNGEE. CDR3 region: CASSGGGGRPSTDTQYF. The DNA of the CDR3 is TGTGCCAGCAGCGGGGGAGGCGGACGGCCATCCACAGATACGCAGTATTTT.

This chain links TRBV7-3 with TRBJ2-2, with D hard to call. This CDR3 contains 14 residues. Germline V CDR1 and CDR2: SGHTA, FQGTGA. V was shortened by 6 bases and J by 0 bases, with 8 bases between the two germline ends. CDR3 DNA sequence: TGTGCCAGCAGAAAGGCGTCGAACACCGGGGAGCTGTTTTTT. Encoded protein: CASRKASNTGELFF.

For this clone: Within the sample, other DNA sequences also encode this same CDR3. This chain uses TRBV11-2 with TRBJ2-5; no clear D gene. The CDR3 totals 12 residues. V was clipped by 0 bases and J by 5 bases, with 4 bases between them. CDR1 is SGHAT and CDR2 is FQNNGV in the germline V gene. The CDR3 DNA sequence: TGTGCCAGCAGCTTAGAGCGGGAGACCCAGTACTTC. It is translated as CASSLERETQYF.

This chain connects TRBV19 to TRBJ2-7, with a tentative D call TRBD1 (6 bases). Germline V gene sequence: CDR1 LNHDA, CDR2 SQIVND (reference sequence). Deletions cut 6 bases from V and 3 bases from J, with 15 bases between. This CDR3 contains 14 residues. As DNA, the CDR3 is TGTGCCAGTAGCCTCCGGGACAACAGCTACGAGCAGTACTTC. This encodes CASSLRDNSYEQYF.

CDR3 protein: CASSPERGEWDTQYF. CDR3 in DNA: TGCGCCAGCAGCCCGGAGCGGGGGGAATGGGATACGCAGTATTTT. The chain uses TRBV5-1 and TRBJ2-3; 9 positions match TRBD2. With V trimmed by 4 bases and J by 6 bases, 9 bases remained unmatched. The CDR3 covers 15 residues. Germline CDR1 SGHRS, CDR2 YFSETQ.